This T cell receptor beta chain was recorded in a study of T-cell reconstitution after alpha-beta-depleted transplantation in children. V gave up 7 bases and J gave up 7 bases; unmatched junction bases: 7. Looked up from germline, CDR1 is DFQATT and CDR2 is SNEGSKA (reference sequence). This CDR3 is 11 amino acids long. The sample holds many counts of this clonotype. The library targeted TCRbeta and was prepared with unique molecular identifiers. Using its own MiXCR run on the PCR reads, TCRdb lists one record per CDR3 protein. Of more than 550,000 distinct CDR3 sequences in the sample, roughly a tenth were seen once.

The source is a human donor who donated a stem cell graft to a child with acute myeloid leukemia. The genes are TRBV20-1 and TRBJ2-7; 7 bases fit TRBD2. This specimen was PBMCs from the stem cell graft donor, taken from the stem cell graft. Here the CDR3 reads CSVERGEEQYF. DNA of the CDR3: TGCAGTGTAGAGCGGGGCGAAGAGCAGTACTTC.